This entry concerns a single T cell receptor (beta chain). The antigen remains unidentified. MiXCR, run by TCRdb on the 5' RACE reads, gives a single entry per CDR3 protein. This repertoire shows some 600,000 distinct CDR3 sequences, just over 7% found once; its top ten account for 1.5% to 2%. This specimen belongs to a study of identical twins. Overall study findings and caveats: Excess twin sharing in beta out-of-frame sequences was weaker. High-abundance cord blood beta clonotypes had fewer insertions; memory repertoires showed none.

Losses at the gene ends were 2 bases for V and 8 bases for J; bases not matched to a gene: 14. CDR3 length: 17 residues. In germline, CDR1 is MNHEY, CDR2 SVGAGI. A further study also used this sample, focusing on yellow fever vaccine responses in identical twins.

The clonotype was recovered from a woman aged 18-29 years in good health. The material sequenced was PBMCs. V and J are TRBV6-5 and TRBJ2-1; 8 bases line up with TRBD2. The CDR3 sequence is CASSYGGGGLSRYEQFF. The CDR3 DNA is TGTGCCAGCAGTTACGGTGGCGGGGGGCTAAGTAGGTATGAGCAGTTCTTC.